Listed below are T cell receptor beta chains from one sample, sequenced in a study of cytomegalovirus exposure and HLA in healthy donors. Sequencing was performed with immunoSEQ multiplex PCR; in TCRdb, only in-frame clones are kept and a portion is missing. There are 60,000 to 75,000 clones in the sample; 72% occur only once, and 9% to 13% lies in the top ten. The source material was PBMCs. All receptors derive from a middle-aged woman in good health and CMV-seropositive. CDR3s include the opening cysteine and the closing phenylalanine or tryptophan. Each record gives: CDR3 DNA, CDR3 protein, V gene, clone size, D gene, J gene. D genes are given only for firm matches. Expanded clones get a size class; other rows say once, few or many, or leave the size out.

TGTGCCAGCAGCTCGCCGGGACAGGGGTTTGGGGAGCAGTACTTC	CASSSPGQGFGEQYF	TRBV7-8	NA	TRBD1	TRBJ2-5
TGTGCCAGTAGTGCTGGACAGGGGTTTTCGCCCCTCCACTTT	CASSAGQGFSPLHF	TRBV19	NA	TRBD1	TRBJ1-6
TGTGCCACCAGCAGAGATCGGGGGAGTACTGGAAACACCATATATTTT	CATSRDRGSTGNTIYF	TRBV15	few	NA	TRBJ1-3
TGTGCCACGTCGGGACAGCCCAATCAGCCCCAGCATTTT	CATSGQPNQPQHF	TRBV15	NA	TRBD1	TRBJ1-5
TGTGCCAGCAGTGCCGGACAGGGGAGGACTGAAGCTTTCTTT	CASSAGQGRTEAFF	TRBV6-1	once	TRBD1	TRBJ1-1
TGTGCCAGCAGGGATAGCGGAGAAGAGACCCAGTACTTC	CASRDSGEETQYF	TRBV6-6	once	NA	TRBJ2-5
TGCGCCAGCAGCTTGGGTCAACGGGGAGAGACCCAGTACTTC	CASSLGQRGETQYF	TRBV5-1	NA	NA	TRBJ2-5
TGTGCCAGCAGCTCGGGGGTCGGCACCCCCTATGGCTACACCTTC	CASSSGVGTPYGYTF	TRBV9	NA	NA	TRBJ1-2
TGTGCCAGCAGCTTAACTGGACTAGCGGGGGACGAGCAGTTCTTC	CASSLTGLAGDEQFF	TRBV7-3	NA	TRBD2	TRBJ2-1
TGTGCCAGCAGCTTTATTAGCGGGGGGCCCACAGATACGCAGTATTTT	CASSFISGGPTDTQYF	TRBV5-6	once	TRBD2	TRBJ2-3
TGCGCCAGCAGTTCTGGGACAGCAGCCTACGAGCAGTACTTC	CASSSGTAAYEQYF	TRBV5-1	NA	TRBD1	TRBJ2-7
TGTGCCAGCAGTTTAAGGGGGCAGGACGATTCACCCCTCCACTTT	CASSLRGQDDSPLHF	TRBV27	NA	TRBD1	TRBJ1-6
TGTGCCAGCAGCATGGACAGGGGTCTCTACAATGAGCAGTTCTTC	CASSMDRGLYNEQFF	TRBV13	NA	TRBD1	TRBJ2-1
TGCAGCGTTGGGACGGGGGGAAGCACAGATACGCAGTATTTT	CSVGTGGSTDTQYF	TRBV29-1	NA	TRBD2	TRBJ2-3
TGTGCCAGTAGTGGTGTGGGGACAGATCGTGGCTACACCTTC	CASSGVGTDRGYTF	TRBV19	NA	TRBD1	TRBJ1-2
TGTGCCAGTCGCGCCCCCAGGGGAATCGGCAATCAGCCCCAGCATTTT	CASRAPRGIGNQPQHF	TRBV19	NA	NA	TRBJ1-5
TGTGCCAGCAGCTTCGGGGCGGGGGGGACAGATACGCAGTATTTT	CASSFGAGGTDTQYF	TRBV7-2	NA	TRBD2	TRBJ2-3
TGTGCCAGAAGCATACAGTGTGTCGAGAATGGAAACACCATATATTTT	CARSIQCVENGNTIYF	TRBV7-5	NA	NA	TRBJ1-3
TGTGCCAGCTCATCGACTAGAGCGTACGAGCAGTACTTC	CASSSTRAYEQYF	TRBV6-5	NA	NA	TRBJ2-7
TGCGCCAGCAGCCAACGAACAGGGAGCACCGGGGAGCTGTTTTTT	CASSQRTGSTGELFF	TRBV4-1	NA	NA	TRBJ2-2
TGTGCCAGCAGCTTGGATTGGGAGGGGATAGCAAGAGGGCAGCCCCAGCATTTT	CASSLDWEGIARGQPQHF	TRBV5-8	NA	NA	TRBJ1-5
TGTGCCAGCAGCGGCAGGGACAGCCATAACTATGGCTACACCTTC	CASSGRDSHNYGYTF	TRBV9	NA	TRBD1	TRBJ1-2
TGTGCCAGCAGCTTGGCAACTACCAGAACGGAGACCCAGTACTTC	CASSLATTRTETQYF	TRBV5-4	NA	NA	TRBJ2-5
TGTGCCAGCAGCCAAGATTCGGGGGAGGGGACTGAAGCTTTCTTT	CASSQDSGEGTEAFF	TRBV4-2	few	NA	TRBJ1-1
TGTGCCAGTAGTCCTAGGGACAGAGAAGCTTTCTTT	CASSPRDREAFF	TRBV19	NA	TRBD1	TRBJ1-1
TGTGCTAGTGGTTTGGTCATCAGGGGGCCCTACGAGCAGTACTTC	CASGLVIRGPYEQYF	TRBV12-5	NA	TRBD1	TRBJ2-7
TGTGCCAGCAGTTTGTCGACTAGCGGGGGGTACGAGCAGTACTTC	CASSLSTSGGYEQYF	TRBV6-5	NA	TRBD2	TRBJ2-7
TGTGCCAGCAGCTTTTCCCGGGGGCCGGGGGGCTACGAGCAGTACTTC	CASSFSRGPGGYEQYF	TRBV11-2	NA	NA	TRBJ2-7
TGCGCCAGCAGCCTACAGGGGTCCAATGGAGGCTCCACCTTC	CASSLQGSNGGSTF	TRBV4-1	NA	TRBD1	TRBJ1-2
TGTGCCAGCAGCGCACACTCAGGGCCCGGGGAGCTGTTTTTT	CASSAHSGPGELFF	TRBV11-3	once	NA	TRBJ2-2
TGTGCCACCAGCAGAGATCTTGGACAGGGTCCCTACGAGCAGTACTTC	CATSRDLGQGPYEQYF	TRBV15	NA	TRBD1	TRBJ2-7
TGTGCCAGCGGCAGACAGGGGGATGACCAGCCCCAGCATTTT	CASGRQGDDQPQHF	TRBV7-2	NA	TRBD1	TRBJ1-5
TGCGCCAGCAGTGAGTCCCCCCTCCGGCAGTACTTC	CASSESPLRQYF	TRBV10-2	few	NA	TRBJ2-7
TGTGCCAGCAGTCGAACAACAGGGGGGGCTGAAGCTTTCTTT	CASSRTTGGAEAFF	TRBV7-2	NA	TRBD1	TRBJ1-1
TGTGCCAGTAGTATAGACTGGGGGGGCCAAAGTCAGTTCTTC	CASSIDWGGQSQFF	TRBV19	few	NA	TRBJ2-1
TGTGCCAGCAGTGTCGAGGGACAGGGGGGCTACGAGCAGTACTTC	CASSVEGQGGYEQYF	TRBV6-1	NA	TRBD1	TRBJ2-7
TGTGCCAGTAGGGTACAGAGCACGAACACTGAAGCTTTCTTT	CASRVQSTNTEAFF	TRBV19	NA	NA	TRBJ1-1
TGTGCCAGCAGCCAAGATGTTCGGGACAGTACCCAAGCTTTCTTT	CASSQDVRDSTQAFF	TRBV4-2	NA	TRBD1	TRBJ1-1
TGTGCCAGCAGTGATCGCACAGGGGTAGCTTTCTTT	CASSDRTGVAFF	TRBV6-4	NA	TRBD1	TRBJ1-1
TGTGCCAGCAGCATCGAGGGGGAAGGGGCCGGGGAGCTGTTTTTT	CASSIEGEGAGELFF	TRBV5-5	NA	NA	TRBJ2-2
TGTGCCAGCAGCCTAAGCAGGGGCTATGGAAACACCATATATTTT	CASSLSRGYGNTIYF	TRBV14	NA	NA	TRBJ1-3
TGTGCCAGCGTCGGGACTAGTAACACAATAGAGCAGTTCTTC	CASVGTSNTIEQFF	TRBV6-1	NA	TRBD2	TRBJ2-1
TGTGCCAGCAGCTTAGTCGGCAGGGGGCTGGGAAACACCATATATTTT	CASSLVGRGLGNTIYF	TRBV7-2	NA	TRBD1	TRBJ1-3
TGTGCCAGCAGCAAAGTGCAGGCTAGCACAGATACGCAGTATTTT	CASSKVQASTDTQYF	TRBV21-1	NA	NA	TRBJ2-3
TGTGCCAGCAACCCTTGGGGGGGGGCCGGGGAGCTGTTTTTT	CASNPWGGAGELFF	TRBV7-2	once	TRBD2	TRBJ2-2
TGTGCCAGTAGTATCGAGGACAGGGGAGAGACCCAGTACTTC	CASSIEDRGETQYF	TRBV19	NA	TRBD1	TRBJ2-5